This entry lists 22 T cell receptor beta chains sequenced from one sample in a study of patients and donors after allogeneic stem cell transplantation. TCRdb processed the RT-PCR reads anew with MiXCR; each CDR3 protein has one entry. The sample shows roughly 960,000 distinct CDR3 sequences, roughly 18% of them seen only once. Sequenced sample: blood, either unsorted or a sorted T cell fraction (not recorded which). All receptors derive from a human donor who was either an allogeneic HSCT recipient or a stem cell or donor lymphocyte infusion donor (not recorded which). It is not recorded whose cells these are; they may come from a transplant donor.

This clonotype came up a few times. The chain joins TRBV6-2 or TRBV6-3 to TRBJ1-4; no definite D call. The germline V gene encodes CDR1 MNHEY and CDR2 SVGEGT. This CDR3 has 17 residues. Trimming shortened V by 6 bases and J by 5 bases, and 22 bases separated the two germline ends. CDR3 amino acids: CASSYLGQANSNEKLFF. Written as DNA, the CDR3 is TGTGCCAGCAGCTACCTGGGCCAGGCAAACTCGAATGAAAAACTGTTTTTT.

V usage is TRBV3-1 and J usage is TRBJ2-1; 7 nucleotides line up with TRBD2. Germline-derived CDR1 and CDR2 are LGHDT and YNNKEL (reference sequence). The CDR3 has 12 residues. Trimming cost V 3 bases and J 12 bases; bases outside gene matches: 5. The DNA of the CDR3 is TGTGCCAGCAGCCAGCCCGGGGGGAGGCAGTTCTTC. Translating it yields CASSQPGGRQFF.

This clonotype came up many times. This rearrangement joins TRBV24-1 to TRBJ2-3; D is unresolved. Germline assignment: CDR1 KGHDR and CDR2 SFDVKD. The CDR3 has 12 residues. V was clipped by 6 bases and J by 2 bases, with 5 bases between them. The CDR3 bases are TGTGCCACCAGTAGGTCCACAGATACGCAGTATTTT. Protein sequence: CATSRSTDTQYF.

V gene TRBV4-3 combines with J gene TRBJ2-1; D gene uncertain. The length of the CDR3 is 14 residues. Germline values: CDR1 LGHNA, CDR2 YSLEER. V was pared by 1 base and J by 5 bases, with 9 bases between. CDR3 in DNA: TGCGCCAGCAGCCAAGTGCTAACAAACAATGAGCAGTTCTTC. This codes for CASSQVLTNNEQFF.

Only a few counts were recorded for this clonotype. The genes are TRBV3-1 and TRBJ2-4; TRBD2 is a possible D gene (5 bases). V gave up 0 bases and J gave up 8 bases, with 17 bases separating them. Germline V lookup: CDR1 LGHDT, CDR2 YNNKEL (reference sequence). The CDR3 length is 16 residues. This CDR3 is CASSQDFRGGSDIQYF. CDR3 DNA: TGTGCCAGCAGCCAAGATTTCCGGGGTGGGAGCGACATTCAGTACTTC.

The chain joins TRBV2 to TRBJ2-6; TRBD1 might be the D (6 bases). The V end was cut by 5 bases, the J end by 1 base, with 9 bases between. This CDR3 is 15 amino acids long. The germline gives CDR1 SNHLY, CDR2 FYNNEI. The CDR3 here is CASSRTESGANVLTF. Written as DNA, the CDR3 is TGTGCCAGCAGTCGGACAGAGTCTGGGGCCAACGTCCTGACTTTC.

The table lists this clonotype with a few counts. The chain employs TRBV5-1 and TRBJ2-5; TRBD1 agrees at 7 bases. Germline values: CDR1 SGHRS, CDR2 YFSETQ. CDR3 length: 15 residues. Trimming at V came to 3 bases and at J to 4 bases, leaving 9 bases not matched to a gene. This CDR3 is CASSSPQGLGETQYF. DNA of the CDR3: TGCGCCAGCAGCTCCCCACAGGGGTTGGGAGAGACCCAGTACTTC.

The chain has TRBV7-9 and TRBJ1-2, with 8 bases lining up with TRBD1. Per germline, CDR1 SEHNR and CDR2 FQNEAQ (reference sequence). J gave up 4 bases and V 5 bases, and 12 bases lay outside the gene matches. This CDR3 contains 16 residues. CDR3 bases: TGTGCCAGCAGCCCGCGGACAGGGTCTTGGGGCTATGGCTACACCTTC. It translates to CASSPRTGSWGYGYTF.

The V and J genes are TRBV30 and TRBJ1-4; D not certain. The CDR3 consists of 13 residues. The germline gives CDR1 GTSNPN, CDR2 SVGIG (reference sequence). V shed 1 base and J shed 5 bases, with 8 bases lying between them. Written as DNA, the CDR3 is TGTGCCTGGAGTGCGGCGGGGAATGAAAAACTGTTTTTT. It is translated as CAWSAAGNEKLFF.

V gene TRBV5-1 combines with J gene TRBJ2-1, with 8 nucleotides matching TRBD2. The CDR3 contains 16 residues. J gave up 4 bases and V 1 base, and 7 bases lay outside the gene matches. The V gene's germline CDR1 is SGHRS and CDR2 YFSETQ. CDR3 residues: CASSLQVPGGYNEQFF. CDR3 DNA: TGCGCCAGCAGCTTGCAGGTCCCGGGAGGGTACAATGAGCAGTTCTTC.

This clonotype was detected only a few times. V usage is TRBV29-1 and J usage is TRBJ1-1; 8 nucleotides match TRBD1. V was clipped by 5 bases and J by 6 bases; unmatched bases: 5. The CDR3 is made up of 12 amino acids. Germline values: CDR1 SQVTM, CDR2 ANQGSEA. The CDR3 protein is CSVLRGHAEAFF. The DNA for the CDR3 is TGCAGCGTTCTCAGGGGGCATGCTGAAGCTTTCTTT.

The chain uses TRBV20-1 and TRBJ2-5, with 12 nucleotides matching TRBD2. The CDR3 sequence is 15 residues long. The J segment lost 9 bases and the V segment lost 3 bases, leaving 11 bases of the junction unmatched. Germline loops: CDR1 DFQATT, CDR2 SNEGSKA (reference sequence). CDR3 loop: CSAREPTSGGWAQYF. CDR3 bases: TGCAGTGCTAGGGAACCTACTAGCGGGGGGTGGGCCCAGTACTTC.

This clonotype was recorded at least ten times. The rearrangement uses TRBV10-3 and TRBJ2-7; 11 bases are a match to TRBD2. The trim removed 6 bases at V and 3 bases at J, leaving 4 bases unmatched. This CDR3 has 14 residues. Germline loops: CDR1 ENHRY, CDR2 SYGVKD. CDR3 bases: TGTGCCATCAGAACCGGGACTAGCGGCTACGAGCAGTACTTC. This codes for CAIRTGTSGYEQYF.

The genes are TRBV12-3 or TRBV12-4 and TRBJ2-7; 9 positions agree with TRBD1. V lost 6 bases and J lost 3; bases outside the gene matches: 9. This CDR3 has 15 amino acids. CDR3 coding DNA: TGTGCCAGCAGCCACCCCGGGACAGGGAACTACGAGCAGTACTTC. This translates into CASSHPGTGNYEQYF.

Only a few counts were recorded for this clonotype. The CDR3 DNA is TGCAGTGCTAGAGATGCTAGCGGGAGGAACATTCAGTACTTC. Protein sequence: CSARDASGRNIQYF. This rearrangement joins TRBV20-1 to TRBJ2-4, with 11 bases matching TRBD2. Germline trimming cut 0 bases from V and 7 bases from J; bases unmatched to any gene: 2. The germline V gene has CDR1 DFQATT and CDR2 SNEGSKA (reference sequence). CDR3 length: 14 residues.

The gene calls are TRBV10-3 and TRBJ2-7, with no clear D. The germline V gene encodes CDR1 ENHRY and CDR2 SYGVKD. Trimming removed 6 bases from V and 4 bases from J, with 19 bases in between. This CDR3 spans 15 amino acids. CDR3: CAISASADRRYEQYF. In nucleotides, the CDR3 is TGTGCCATCAGCGCCTCCGCGGACCGACGTTACGAGCAGTACTTC.

In its sample, this clonotype was seen a few times. The V gene is TRBV20-1, the J gene TRBJ1-1, with TRBD1 identical over 8 bases. V shed 1 base, J shed 2 bases, and the junction held 3 bases outside the gene matches. From germline, CDR1 is DFQATT and CDR2 SNEGSKA (reference sequence). The CDR3 length is 14 residues. The CDR3 here is CSARGGTGNTEAFF. The CDR3 DNA follows: TGCAGTGCTAGAGGGGGGACAGGTAACACTGAAGCTTTCTTT.

CDR3 protein: CASSLDRVALGYGYTF. The CDR3 coding sequence is TGTGCCAGCAGCTTAGATCGGGTCGCCTTGGGCTATGGCTACACCTTC. The chain joins TRBV11-2 to TRBJ1-2, with no clear D. The CDR3 consists of 16 residues. Germline CDR1 reads SGHAT; CDR2 reads FQNNGV. The V and J ends lost 0 bases and 4 bases respectively, with 15 bases between them. The variable domain in full, with the rest retrieved from reference TRBV11-2 and TRBJ1-2, is EAGVAQSPRYKIIEKRQSVAFWCNPISGHATLYWYQQILGQGPKLLIQFQNNGVVDDSQLPKDRFSAERLKGVDSTLKIQPAKLEDSAVYLCASSLDRVALGYGYTFGSGTRLTVV.

This clonotype has ten or more counts. The CDR3 DNA sequence: TGCGCCAGCAGCTTGAAAGCGGGAGGGCCCACAGATACGCAGTATTTT. This translates into CASSLKAGGPTDTQYF. The chain couples TRBV5-1 to TRBJ2-3; 10 nucleotides align to TRBD2. Trimming cost V 1 base and J 2 bases; bases outside gene matches: 4. Per the germline V gene, CDR1 is SGHRS and CDR2 is YFSETQ. The CDR3 loop spans 16 amino acids.

This chain joins TRBV7-9 and TRBJ2-7; possibly TRBD1 or TRBD2 for D (5 bases each). Trimming shortened V by 6 bases and J by 3 bases, and 15 bases separated the two germline ends. The CDR3 loop spans 14 amino acids. Looked up from germline, CDR1 is SEHNR and CDR2 is FQNEAQ (reference sequence). CDR3 nucleotide sequence: TGTGCCAGCAGGACGGGGCCACCCGACTACGAGCAGTACTTC. Protein: CASRTGPPDYEQYF.

V usage is TRBV6-1 and J usage is TRBJ1-2, with a possible D match to TRBD1 (5 bases). The V and J ends lost 5 bases and 4 bases respectively, with 8 bases between them. Looked up from germline, CDR1 is MNHNS and CDR2 is SASEGT. The CDR3 length is 12 residues. Here the CDR3 reads CASSRDAYGYTF. The CDR3 DNA follows: TGTGCCAGCAGTCGGGACGCCTATGGCTACACCTTC.

This clonotype was seen repeatedly, ten times or more. The chain carries TRBV12-3 or TRBV12-4 and TRBJ1-5; TRBD1 matches at 8 bases. Trimming cost V 3 bases and J 1 base; bases outside gene matches: 2. This CDR3 is 15 amino acids long. The CDR3 here is CASSFQGASNQPQHF. The DNA of the CDR3 is TGTGCCAGCAGTTTCCAGGGGGCCAGCAATCAGCCCCAGCATTTT.